This is a list of T cell receptor beta chains from one sample in a study of cytomegalovirus exposure and HLA in healthy donors. Assay used: immunoSEQ multiplex PCR; TCRdb lists only in-frame clones, some missing. Among 200,000 to 250,000 clones listed, around 73% were seen once. The source material was PBMCs. The receptor set was obtained from a young woman in good health and CMV-seronegative. CDR3s leave out the opening cysteine and the closing phenylalanine or tryptophan. Each record gives: CDR3 protein, J gene, V gene, D gene. D genes are given only for firm matches.

ASSLGQFSQPQH TRBJ1-5 TRBV28 -
ASSHRPGTGLDTEAF TRBJ1-1 TRBV4-1 TRBD1
ASSLGQGTQPQH TRBJ1-5 TRBV7-9 -
AWSTGLRQPQH TRBJ1-5 TRBV30 -
ASSLETGGDNEQF TRBJ2-1 TRBV11-3 TRBD2
ASSVGQGLTEAF TRBJ1-1 TRBV5-1 TRBD1
ASSSPTSGRTNSYNEQF TRBJ2-1 TRBV18 TRBD2
ASSLAVSEHNEQF TRBJ2-1 TRBV5-1 -
ASGGGQASSYEQY TRBJ2-7 TRBV5-1 -
ASSLGRSPYNEQF TRBJ2-1 TRBV11-3 -
ASSRRDRGARNEKLF TRBJ1-4 TRBV19 -
ASSEAEGQGTEAF TRBJ1-1 TRBV6-1 -
AISGTTYEQY TRBJ2-7 TRBV10-3 -
SASGFWEQF TRBJ2-1 TRBV20-1 -
ATSSWLTGELF TRBJ2-2 TRBV15 -
ASSYTGTVNTEAF TRBJ1-1 TRBV6-5 -
ASSFLGRGLYEQY TRBJ2-7 TRBV28 TRBD1
AIRDRAYQPQH TRBJ1-5 TRBV10-3 TRBD1
ASRNWGGKGMNPEAF TRBJ1-1 TRBV27 -
ASRDQGYEQF TRBJ2-1 TRBV5-1 -
ATRKENGTPKY TRBJ2-7 TRBV28 -
ASSVGGENTEAF TRBJ1-1 TRBV9 -
ASSPGDRRNQPQH TRBJ1-5 TRBV5-1 -
ASSEVGQGLPYGYT TRBJ1-2 TRBV6-1 TRBD1
ASSSGTGSSYEQY TRBJ2-7 TRBV13 TRBD1
ASSLGLTTYNEQF TRBJ2-1 TRBV4-1 -
ASSSTYRDRGSEAF TRBJ1-1 TRBV5-6 TRBD1
ASMDTGVDYEQY TRBJ2-7 TRBV2 TRBD1
ASSLPPAGGNTGELF TRBJ2-2 TRBV13 TRBD2
ASREGGWGNTEAF TRBJ1-1 TRBV5-1 -
ASSRGTGAGYT TRBJ1-2 TRBV6-5 TRBD1
ASSYSGQVDWETQY TRBJ2-5 TRBV6-5 TRBD1
ASSLSLAGDEQY TRBJ2-7 TRBV7-6 TRBD2
ASSIGGQATGELF TRBJ2-2 TRBV19 -
ASSLGTSGGNEQF TRBJ2-1 TRBV7-9 TRBD2
ASSQEGAGVGGYT TRBJ1-2 TRBV4-2 -
ASSWPNYGYT TRBJ1-2 TRBV6-6 -
ASSLGAGTEAF TRBJ1-1 TRBV2 -
ASSPRVVPRYTDTQY TRBJ2-3 TRBV7-2 -
ASSVGQGPDTQY TRBJ2-3 TRBV9 TRBD1
ASTLAGASGEQY TRBJ2-5 TRBV7-9 TRBD2
ATSRSSGYEQY TRBJ2-7 TRBV15 TRBD2
ASSLGTSGFTGELF TRBJ2-2 TRBV7-9 TRBD2
ASSQDGTGGSNQPQH TRBJ1-5 TRBV4-1 TRBD1